In its sample, the clone carrying this T cell receptor (beta chain) ranks as medium-sized (0.01 to 0.1%). Its antigen is still unknown. The sample belongs to a study of a mutant IDH1 vaccine in newly diagnosed glioma. Regarding the study as a whole: Pseudoprogression appears to have had no connection to changes in top peripheral T cell clonotypes.

CDR1 and CDR2 from the germline V gene are LNHDA and SQIVND (reference sequence). CDR3 length: 13 amino acids. V gave up 6 bases and J gave up 0 bases, with 9 bases separating them. Assay: immunoSEQ multiplex PCR; the TCRdb copy retains only in-frame clones and omits some. Of some 29,000 clones detected, more than 65% appear once; the ten largest clones hold about 7.9%. Time point specified: week 35, safety follow-up. Every vaccination contained 300 ug of the mutant IDH1 20-mer peptide and was paired with topical imiquimod. The receptor comes from a man aged 45-65 years with glioma. The sequences come from PBMCs, collected from a glioma patient whose treatment included an IDH1 peptide vaccine. The chain joins TRBV19 to TRBJ2-7, with D possibly TRBD2 on 5 matching bases. The chain's CDR3 is CASSPGYSYEQYF. Here the CDR3 DNA reads TGTGCCAGTAGCCCGGGATACTCCTACGAGCAGTACTTC.